The source of this T cell receptor beta chain is a study of cytomegalovirus exposure and HLA in healthy donors. Per the germline V gene, CDR1 is LNHDA and CDR2 is SQIVND (reference sequence). The CDR3 covers 12 residues. With 7 bases removed from V and 8 bases from J, the gap between germline ends came to 14 bases. With 60 Vbeta and 13 Jbeta primers, the PCR was carried out. Profiling relied on immunoSEQ multiplex PCR, and the TCRdb table lists in-frame clones only, not all of them. The sample yields approximately 150,000 clones, 75% to 85% seen once. This TCR derives from a man in his thirties or forties in good health and CMV-seropositive. The sequenced sample consisted of PBMCs. The chain recombines TRBV19 with TRBJ1-2, with D possibly being TRBD1 (5 bases). The CDR3 nucleotides are TGTGCCAGTACCTCCGGGGCGGGAGGCTACACCTTC. This gives the protein CASTSGAGGYTF.